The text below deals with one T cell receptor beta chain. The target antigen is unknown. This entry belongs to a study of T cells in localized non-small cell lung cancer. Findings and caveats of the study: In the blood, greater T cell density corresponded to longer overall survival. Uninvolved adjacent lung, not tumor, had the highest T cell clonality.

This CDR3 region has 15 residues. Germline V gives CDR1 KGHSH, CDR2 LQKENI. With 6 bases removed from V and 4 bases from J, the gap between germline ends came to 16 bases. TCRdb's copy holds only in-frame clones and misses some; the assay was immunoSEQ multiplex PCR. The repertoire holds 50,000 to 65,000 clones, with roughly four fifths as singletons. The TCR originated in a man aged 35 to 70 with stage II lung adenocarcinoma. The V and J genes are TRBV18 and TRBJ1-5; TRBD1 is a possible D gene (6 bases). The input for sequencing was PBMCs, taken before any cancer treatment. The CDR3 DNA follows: TGTGCCAGCTCTCCCGCAGGGGTAGGGAATCAGCCCCAGCATTTT. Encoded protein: CASSPAGVGNQPQHF.